Below are 18 T cell receptor beta chains sequenced from a single sample in a study of cytomegalovirus exposure and HLA in healthy donors. Primers included in the PCR were 60 Vbeta and 13 Jbeta primers. Repertoires were generated with immunoSEQ multiplex PCR, while TCRdb's copy carries only in-frame clones and drops some. The data hold around 91,000 clones, with around nine tenths observed a single time. Sequencing input: PBMCs. All receptors derive from a man aged 25 to 45 in good health and CMV-seropositive.

This clone was detected only once. The chain employs TRBV28 and TRBJ2-5, with D perhaps matching TRBD2 (5 bases). V was clipped by 2 bases and J by 3 bases, with 19 bases between them. The CDR3 sequence is 17 residues long. Germline CDR1 and CDR2: MDHEN and SYDVKM. CDR3 coding DNA: TGTGCCAGCAGTTTAAGAAACCTCGGGGTTTTGGAAGAGACCCAGTACTTC. This codes for CASSLRNLGVLEETQYF.

The chain couples TRBV5-1 to TRBJ2-2; TRBD2 agrees at 8 bases. The CDR3 contains 17 residues. The V gene's germline CDR1 is SGHRS and CDR2 YFSETQ. V gave up 0 bases and J gave up 0 bases; unmatched junction bases: 4. The CDR3 spells CASSLDSGAANTGELFF. CDR3 DNA: TGCGCCAGCAGCTTGGATAGCGGGGCCGCGAACACCGGGGAGCTGTTTTTT.

This clone was detected only a few times. The rearrangement joins TRBV7-9 to TRBJ2-2; D is unclear. V gave up 7 bases and J gave up 4 bases, with 10 bases separating them. The CDR3 is 13 amino acids. Germline lookup yields CDR1 SEHNR and CDR2 FQNEAQ (reference sequence). The CDR3 loop is CASTYVPTGELFF. As DNA, the CDR3 is TGTGCCAGCACCTACGTCCCCACCGGGGAGCTGTTTTTT. The full variable domain, with the rest looked up from reference TRBV7-9 and TRBJ2-2, is DTGVSQNPRHKITKRGQNVTFRCDPISEHNRLYWYRQTLGQGPEFLTYFQNEAQLEKSRLLSDRFSAERPKGSFSTLEIQRTEQGDSAMYLCASTYVPTGELFFGEGSRLTVL.

V and J are TRBV30 and TRBJ1-6; D not certain. The CDR3 length is 10 residues. V was shortened by 7 bases and J by 12 bases, with 10 bases between the two germline ends. Germline V gene data show CDR1 as GTSNPN and CDR2 as SVGIG (reference sequence). CDR3 sequence: CASERGPLHF. CDR3 coding DNA: TGTGCCTCGGAACGGGGACCCCTCCACTTT.

The chain combines TRBV28 with TRBJ2-3, with 7 bases lining up with TRBD2. Germline CDR1 and CDR2: MDHEN and SYDVKM. The J segment lost 0 bases and the V segment lost 3 bases, leaving 3 bases of the junction unmatched. The CDR3 extends over 15 amino acids. The CDR3 nucleotides are TGTGCCAGCAGTTTTAGCGGGTCTAGCACAGATACGCAGTATTTT. Its translation: CASSFSGSSTDTQYF.

CDR3 sequence: CSVEREGSGYTF. DNA for the CDR3: TGCAGCGTTGAACGAGAGGGATCGGGCTACACCTTC. The J gene is TRBJ1-2, the V gene TRBV29-1; no reliable D call. V lost 2 bases and J 8 bases, leaving 12 bases between the germline ends. Germline V lookup: CDR1 SQVTM, CDR2 ANQGSEA. The CDR3 sequence is 12 residues long.

The chain is built from TRBV18 and TRBJ2-7; TRBD2 matches at 8 bases. CDR1 and CDR2 (germline): KGHSH, LQKENI. The CDR3 consists of 15 residues. Trimming took 0 bases from V and 4 from J; bases not matched to a gene: 5. The CDR3 nucleotides read TGTGCCAGCTCACCACCTGGTAGCGGGAAATACGAGCAGTACTTC. Protein product: CASSPPGSGKYEQYF.

The V gene is TRBV28, the J gene TRBJ2-2; 8 positions match TRBD1. Trimming removed 4 bases from V and 5 bases from J; junction bases left unmatched: 3. There are 14 residues in the CDR3. Germline values: CDR1 MDHEN, CDR2 SYDVKM. The CDR3 DNA reads as TGTGCCAGCAGTTCCGGACAGGGAACCGGGGAGCTGTTTTTT. Translation: CASSSGQGTGELFF.

This chain's CDR3 is CASSLGGFPYEQYF. In DNA form, the CDR3 reads TGTGCCAGCAGTTTAGGAGGGTTCCCCTACGAGCAGTACTTC. This chain connects TRBV28 to TRBJ2-7, with D possibly TRBD2 on 6 matching bases. Trimming removed 2 bases from V and 2 bases from J, with 10 bases in between. CDR3 size: 14 residues. Germline values: CDR1 MDHEN, CDR2 SYDVKM.

V and J are TRBV27 and TRBJ2-7; tentatively, D is TRBD1 (6 bases). Germline lookup yields CDR1 MNHEY and CDR2 SMNVEV (reference sequence). V was cut by 2 bases and J by 3 bases, with 14 bases left in between. The CDR3 loop spans 15 amino acids. CDR3 in DNA: TGTGCCAGCAGTTTAAAACAGGGTTTTGTCTACGAGCAGTACTTC. It translates to CASSLKQGFVYEQYF.

The rearrangement uses TRBV6-5 and TRBJ2-5, with D perhaps matching TRBD2 (6 bases). Near its end, the DNA agrees better with TRBJ2-7, so the J call may be wrong. The CDR3 runs to 15 residues. CDR1 and CDR2 from the germline V gene are MNHEY and SVGAGI. In DNA form, the CDR3 reads TGTGCCAGCAGTTCTGTGGACTACCGTTCGCGCGAGCAGTACTTC. Its translation: CASSSVDYRSREQYF.

The chain carries TRBV5-1 and TRBJ2-2; D is possibly TRBD2 (5 bases). There are 15 residues in the CDR3. Germline V gene lookup returns CDR1 SGHRS and CDR2 YFSETQ. Trimming took 3 bases from V and 5 from J, leaving 14 bases between them. CDR3 DNA sequence: TGCGCCAGCAGCTGGGGTCAGACTACAACCGGGGAGCTGTTTTTT. It yields the protein CASSWGQTTTGELFF.

J is TRBJ2-2 and V is TRBV5-1; 7 nucleotides agree with TRBD2. The CDR3 spans 15 residues. V lost 4 bases to trimming and J lost 8 bases; unmatched junction nucleotides: 11. In germline, CDR1 is SGHRS, CDR2 YFSETQ. CDR3 in amino acids: CASSLGGRATGELFF. The CDR3 DNA is TGCGCCAGCAGCCTTGGAGGGAGGGCCACTGGGGAGCTGTTTTTT. Full variable domain (outside the CDR3, taken from reference TRBV5-1 and TRBJ2-2): KAGVTQTPRYLIKTRGQQVTLSCSPISGHRSVSWYQQTPGQGLQFLFEYFSETQRNKGNFPGRFSGRQFSNSRSEMNVSTLELGDSALYLCASSLGGRATGELFFGEGSRLTVL.

The rearrangement joins TRBV27 to TRBJ1-1; D ambiguous. Germline CDR1 and CDR2: MNHEY and SMNVEV (reference sequence). There are 14 residues in the CDR3. The V and J ends lost 3 bases and 3 bases respectively, with 11 bases between them. CDR3 protein: CASSLGGAYTEAFF. CDR3 in DNA: TGTGCCAGCAGTTTGGGAGGAGCGTACACTGAAGCTTTCTTT.

CDR3 protein: CASSEARVKGEKLFF. CDR3 DNA sequence: TGTGCCAGCAGTGAAGCGCGGGTCAAAGGGGAAAAACTGTTTTTT. The chain recombines TRBV6-1 with TRBJ1-4; D is ambiguous. The CDR3 runs 15 residues. Per germline, CDR1 MNHNS and CDR2 SASEGT. Trimming shortened V by 0 bases and J by 8 bases, and 13 bases separated the two germline ends.

The chain uses TRBV27 and TRBJ2-7, with D possibly matching TRBD2 (5 bases). This CDR3 has 15 amino acids. The V and J ends lost 2 bases and 7 bases respectively, with 18 bases between them. Germline V gene lookup returns CDR1 MNHEY and CDR2 SMNVEV (reference sequence). In nucleotides, the CDR3 is TGTGCCAGCAGTTTACTCGACTCGACCCCGGGGGAGCAGTACTTC. Translated, it gives CASSLLDSTPGEQYF.

The V and J genes are TRBV4-2 and TRBJ2-2; no clear D gene. CDR1 and CDR2 (germline): LGHNA, YNFKEQ. This CDR3 has 13 amino acids. V lost 5 bases and J 4 bases, leaving 8 bases between the germline ends. The CDR3 loop is CASSETTTGELFF. The CDR3 coding sequence is TGTGCCAGCAGCGAGACAACCACCGGGGAGCTGTTTTTT.

The chain combines TRBV15 with TRBJ2-5; D call uncertain. This CDR3 is built from 14 residues. Trimming removed 0 bases from V and 1 base from J, with 6 bases in between. Per germline, CDR1 LNHNV and CDR2 YYDKDF (reference sequence). This CDR3 is CATSRDLSQETQYF. DNA for the CDR3: TGTGCCACCAGCAGAGATCTCAGCCAAGAGACCCAGTACTTC. Using reference TRBV15 and TRBJ2-5 for the parts outside the CDR3, the full variable domain is DAMVIQNPRYQVTQFGKPVTLSCSQTLNHNVMYWYQQKSSQAPKLLFHYYDKDFNNEADTPDNFQSRRPNTSFCFLDIRSPGLGDTAMYLCATSRDLSQETQYFGPGTRLLVL.